This T cell receptor (beta chain) was sequenced for a study of identical twins. Points from the study as a whole: Twins' excess sharing was less marked for out-of-frame beta sequences. Memory repertoires showed no such pattern, whereas abundant cord blood beta clonotypes carried fewer insertions.

TCRdb re-derived calls from the 5' RACE reads in MiXCR, one entry per CDR3 protein. The table includes roughly 710,000 distinct CDR3 sequences, 5.5% to 7.5% detected once. This clonotype has just one count. Its antigen is not identified. Trimming took 5 bases from V and 9 from J; bases not matched to a gene: 14. The CDR3 has 16 residues. Per germline, CDR1 SGHTA and CDR2 FQGNSA. This rearrangement joins TRBV7-2 to TRBJ2-7; TRBD2 aligns across 12 bases. The sample consisted of naive T cells sorted from blood. This receptor was identified in a man between 18 and 29 years old in good health. The CDR3 nucleotides are TGTGCCAGCAGCCTGAAGCTAGCGGGAGGGCCATCTGGGCAGTACTTC. This encodes CASSLKLAGGPSGQYF.